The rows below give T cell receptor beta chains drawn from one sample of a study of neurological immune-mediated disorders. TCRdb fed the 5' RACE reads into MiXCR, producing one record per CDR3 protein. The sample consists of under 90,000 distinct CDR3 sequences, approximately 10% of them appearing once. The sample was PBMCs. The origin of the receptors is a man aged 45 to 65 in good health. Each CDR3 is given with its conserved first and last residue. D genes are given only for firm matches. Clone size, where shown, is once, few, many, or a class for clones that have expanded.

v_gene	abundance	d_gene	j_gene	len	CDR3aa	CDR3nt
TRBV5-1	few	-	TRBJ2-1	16	CASSSSFGGGINEQFF	TGCGCCAGCAGCTCGTCCTTTGGCGGGGGCATTAATGAGCAGTTCTTC
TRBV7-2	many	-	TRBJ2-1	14	CASSLAIAGSEQFF	TGTGCCAGCAGCTTAGCAATTGCGGGGAGTGAGCAGTTCTTC
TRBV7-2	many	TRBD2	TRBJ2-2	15	CASSFPGGGSGELFF	TGTGCCAGCAGCTTCCCCGGCGGGGGGTCCGGGGAGCTGTTTTTT
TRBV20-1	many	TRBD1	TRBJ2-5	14	CSALRTGIQETQYF	TGCAGTGCACTTCGGACAGGGATCCAAGAGACCCAGTACTTC
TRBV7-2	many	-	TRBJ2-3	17	CASSRGGTGMITDTQYF	TGTGCCAGCAGCAGGGGAGGAACTGGGATGATCACAGATACGCAGTATTTT
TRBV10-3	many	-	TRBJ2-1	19	CAISESPYSSGSSYNEQFF	TGTGCCATCAGTGAGTCCCCCTATTCGAGCGGTAGCTCCTACAATGAGCAGTTCTTC
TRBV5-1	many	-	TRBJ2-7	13	CASSSAPVDEQYF	TGCGCCAGCAGCTCGGCCCCCGTCGACGAGCAGTACTTC
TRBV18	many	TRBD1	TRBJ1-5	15	CASSPDGRGNQPQHF	TGTGCCAGCTCACCTGATGGCAGGGGGAATCAGCCCCAGCATTTT
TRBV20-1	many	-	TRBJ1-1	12	CSASGRDTEAFF	TGCAGTGCTAGTGGAAGGGACACTGAAGCTTTCTTT
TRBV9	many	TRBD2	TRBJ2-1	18	CASSVVLLAGGPYNEQFF	TGTGCCAGCAGCGTAGTGCTCCTAGCGGGGGGACCCTACAATGAGCAGTTCTTC
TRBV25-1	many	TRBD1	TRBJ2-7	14	CASSESYRGSEQYF	TGTGCCAGCAGTGAATCTTACAGGGGGAGCGAGCAGTACTTC
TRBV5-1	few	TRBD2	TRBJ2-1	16	CASRPGTSGGGNEQFF	TGCGCCAGCAGACCCGGGACTAGCGGGGGGGGCAATGAGCAGTTCTTC
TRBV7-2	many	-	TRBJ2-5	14	CASSLFHDSETQYF	TGTGCCAGCAGCTTATTCCACGATTCGGAGACCCAGTACTTC
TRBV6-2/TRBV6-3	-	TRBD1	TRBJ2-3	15	CASSRGQGIRDTQYF	TGTGCCAGCAGCCGGGGACAGGGGATCAGGGATACGCAGTATTTT
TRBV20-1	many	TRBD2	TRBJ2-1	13	CSASSGSYNEQFF	TGCAGTGCTAGTAGCGGGAGTTACAATGAGCAGTTCTTC
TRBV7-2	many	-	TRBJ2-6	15	CASSLRSSGANVLTF	TGTGCCAGCAGCTTAAGGAGCTCTGGGGCCAACGTCCTGACTTTC
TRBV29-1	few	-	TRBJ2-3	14	CSVEGSGGTDTQYF	TGCAGCGTCGAGGGGAGTGGTGGCACAGATACGCAGTATTTT
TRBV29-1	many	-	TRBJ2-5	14	CSVERRTAGETQYF	TGCAGCGTTGAACGCCGGACAGCTGGGGAGACCCAGTACTTC
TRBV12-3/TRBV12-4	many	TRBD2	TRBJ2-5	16	CASSPSSGGGQETQYF	TGTGCCAGCAGTCCGAGTAGCGGGGGGGGGCAAGAGACCCAGTACTTC